The clone carrying this TCR beta chain was detected only a few times. Its antigen is undetermined. TCRdb reanalysed the 5' RACE reads using MiXCR and keeps one entry per CDR3 protein. The repertoire holds a few hundred thousand distinct CDR3 sequences, with 9.6% as singletons. The sample originates from a study of identical twins. Study-wide findings and caveats: Monozygotic twin pairs showed more out-of-frame TCR alpha sharing than models estimated. It was possible that invariant MAIT and iNKT cells partly confounded the zero-insertion analyses.

Everyone who donated was a healthy Caucasian. These data were also filed under a second study, of yellow fever vaccine responses in identical twins.

The sequencing sample was made of PBMCs. This clonotype originated in a woman under 30 in good health.

CDR3 region: CASSLGGLAGLTYEQYF. In DNA, the CDR3 is TGTGCCAGCAGCTTAGGAGGACTAGCGGGCTTAACCTACGAGCAGTACTTC. V gene TRBV7-8 combines with J gene TRBJ2-7; 11 bases line up with TRBD2. CDR1 and CDR2 from the germline V gene are SGHVS and FQNEAQ. The junction had 7 bases not matched to a gene; V was cut back by 1 base and J by 2 bases. This CDR3 spans 17 amino acids.